Below are 15 T cell receptor beta chains sequenced from a single sample in a study of T-cell reconstitution after alpha-beta-depleted transplantation in children. Library preparation (for TCRbeta) was performed with unique molecular identifiers. One entry per CDR3 protein results from TCRdb running MiXCR on the PCR reads. The table lists 450,000 to 550,000 distinct CDR3 sequences, 9.5% to 12% of them singletons. Material: PBMCs, mostly from graft donor cells, obtained 180 days after TCRalphabeta/CD19-depleted stem cell transplant. Receptors originate from a female patient aged 2-15 years who had a stem cell transplant for aplastic anemia, so the T cells may come from the graft donor.

This clonotype has at least ten counts. The rearrangement links TRBV28 to TRBJ1-1; D not resolved. Germline assignment: CDR1 MDHEN and CDR2 SYDVKM. V dropped 4 bases and J dropped 5 bases, with 11 bases sitting between them. This CDR3 comprises 13 residues. Written as DNA, the CDR3 is TGTGCCAGCAGTTCTCCGGGTGGGACTGAAGCTTTCTTT. This translates into CASSSPGGTEAFF.

The chain couples TRBV29-1 to TRBJ2-5; TRBD2 matches at 14 bases. The CDR3 is 15 residues long. Germline CDR1 SQVTM, CDR2 ANQGSEA. The V gene end was trimmed by 6 bases and the J gene end by 4 bases; junction bases not matched to a gene: 7. CDR3 coding DNA: TGCAGCGTCGTACCTGGGACTAGCGGGAGAGAGACCCAGTACTTC. Protein: CSVVPGTSGRETQYF. The full variable domain, rest sourced from reference TRBV29-1 and TRBJ2-5, is SAVISQKPSRDICQRGTSLTIQCQVDSQVTMMFWYRQQPGQSLTLIATANQGSEATYESGFVIDKFPISRPNLTFSTLTVSNMSPEDSSIYLCSVVPGTSGRETQYFGPGTRLLVL.

This clonotype showed up just a few times. The genes are TRBV7-8 and TRBJ1-6; no firm D call. This CDR3 contains 19 residues. Per the germline V gene, CDR1 is SGHVS and CDR2 is FQNEAQ. Trimming left V 1 base short and J 4 bases short, with 20 bases between. In DNA form, the CDR3 reads TGTGCCAGCAGCTTAGTAACAAGGGCCGCAACCGCGTATAATTCACCCCTCCACTTT. Encoded protein: CASSLVTRAATAYNSPLHF.

This clonotype was seen a handful of times. CDR3 coding DNA: TGTGCCAGCTCACAAAGCCCCTTAGCGGGAGTGCTCTACAATGAGCAGTTCTTC. It encodes CASSQSPLAGVLYNEQFF. The V gene is TRBV18, the J gene TRBJ2-1; 9 bases align to TRBD2. The CDR3 sequence is 18 residues long. Germline CDR1 KGHSH, CDR2 LQKENI. V was pared by 4 bases and J by 3 bases, with 13 bases of the junction left unmatched.

The V gene is TRBV6-2 or TRBV6-3, the J gene TRBJ2-1, with 8 positions matching TRBD1. V lost 4 bases to trimming and J lost 3 bases; unmatched junction nucleotides: 17. Per the germline V gene, CDR1 is MNHEY and CDR2 is SVGEGT. CDR3 length equals 19 residues. The CDR3: CASSWPGQVYSGDYNEQFF. DNA for the CDR3: TGTGCCAGCAGTTGGCCGGGACAGGTTTATAGCGGAGACTACAATGAGCAGTTCTTC.

The J gene is TRBJ2-7, the V gene TRBV29-1, with TRBD2 matching 9 bases. This CDR3 comprises 16 residues. V lost 4 bases to trimming and J lost 5 bases; unmatched junction nucleotides: 15. CDR1 and CDR2 from the germline V gene are SQVTM and ANQGSEA. The CDR3 DNA reads as TGCAGCGTTGCGGCGGGAGGGCCTGAGTTCGTACACGAGCAGTACTTC. This codes for CSVAAGGPEFVHEQYF.

In this sample, this clonotype turned up a few times. The V call is TRBV12-3 or TRBV12-4, the J call TRBJ2-1, with 8 positions matching TRBD2. The ends lost 2 bases at V and 1 base at J; junction bases unmatched: 7. The CDR3 consists of 17 residues. Here the CDR3 DNA reads TGTGCCAGCAGTTTAAGAGGCGGGAGGAGGTCCTACAATGAGCAGTTCTTC. Encoded protein: CASSLRGGRRSYNEQFF.

In its sample, this clonotype was seen a few times. This rearrangement joins TRBV6-6 to TRBJ2-7; TRBD1 is a possible D gene (6 bases). V lost 8 bases, J lost 5 bases, and 16 bases lay in between. CDR3 size: 13 residues. The germline gives CDR1 MNHNY, CDR2 SVGAGI (reference sequence). The CDR3 DNA reads TGTGCCAGCCGCCTGGGGGCAGCCCACGAGCAGTACGTC. It codes for CASRLGAAHEQYV.

The chain employs TRBV6-2 or TRBV6-3 and TRBJ2-7; 12 nucleotides agree with TRBD2. In germline, CDR1 is MNHEY, CDR2 SVGEGT. The CDR3 is 14 residues long. V shed 8 bases, J shed 5 bases, and the junction held 7 bases outside the gene matches. The CDR3 loop reads CASGASGRANEQYV. The CDR3 nucleotides are TGTGCCAGCGGGGCTAGCGGGAGGGCGAACGAGCAGTACGTC.

The chain has TRBV24-1 and TRBJ2-3, with unresolved D. The germline V gene has CDR1 KGHDR and CDR2 SFDVKD. This CDR3 is 14 amino acids long. Trimming stripped 3 bases from V and 2 bases from J, with 8 bases between. CDR3 sequence (DNA): TGTGCCACCAGTGATCGCCCCTCCACAGATACGCAGTATTTT. Residues: CATSDRPSTDTQYF.

This sequence joins TRBV20-1 and TRBJ2-6; unclear D gene. Germline V gene lookup returns CDR1 DFQATT and CDR2 SNEGSKA (reference sequence). The ends were cut back, 3 bases at V and 3 bases at J, with 6 bases in the middle. The CDR3 has 13 residues. Written as DNA, the CDR3 is TGCAGTGCTAGGATATATGGGGCCAACGTCCTGACTTTC. Amino acids: CSARIYGANVLTF.

The V call is TRBV20-1, the J call TRBJ2-7, with TRBD2 matching 9 bases. With 1 base clipped from V and 3 bases from J, the junction kept 7 bases outside the gene matches. CDR3 length equals 15 residues. CDR1 is DFQATT, CDR2 SNEGSKA, per germline (reference sequence). DNA of the CDR3: TGCAGTGCTAGAGCTCCCGGGACTAGCTACTACGAGCAGTACTTC. This codes for CSARAPGTSYYEQYF.

CDR3 sequence (DNA): TGTGCCAGCAGTTATTCGAAGCGGGCCCTGTACAATGAGCAGTTCTTC. Protein product: CASSYSKRALYNEQFF. The gene calls are TRBV6-9 and TRBJ2-1; D is perhaps TRBD2 (6 bases). The CDR3 sequence is 16 residues long. The V gene lost 0 bases and the J gene lost 4 bases, with 13 bases spanning the gap. The germline V gene has CDR1 MNHGY and CDR2 SVAAGI.

This clonotype was counted between two and nine times. This chain links TRBV3-1 with TRBJ1-6; D not resolved. Trimming stripped 0 bases from V and 8 bases from J, with 5 bases between. The CDR3 runs 13 residues. CDR1 LGHDT and CDR2 YNNKEL come from the germline V gene (reference sequence). This CDR3 reads CASSQERDSPLHF. The CDR3 nucleotides are TGTGCCAGCAGCCAAGAAAGGGATTCACCCCTCCACTTT. Complete variable domain (other parts from reference TRBV3-1 and TRBJ1-6): DTAVSQTPKYLVTQMGNDKSIKCEQNLGHDTMYWYKQDSKKFLKIMFSYNNKELIINETVPNRFSPKSPDKAHLNLHINSLELGDSAVYFCASSQERDSPLHFGNGTRLTVT.

This clonotype turned up a few times. The chain employs TRBV12-3 or TRBV12-4 and TRBJ2-5; D gene uncertain. This CDR3 is built from 15 residues. The V and J ends lost 6 bases and 10 bases respectively, with 24 bases between them. In nucleotides, the CDR3 is TGTGCCAGCAGCCCCGGCCAACTTTCTACCGCAAGCCAGTACTTC. This sequence encodes CASSPGQLSTASQYF.